This paragraph reports one T cell receptor (beta chain). Sequencing was performed with immunoSEQ multiplex PCR; in TCRdb, only in-frame clones are kept and a portion is missing. The sample has about 69,000 clones, almost 90% seen once; the top ten hold 5% to 6.5%. The data were taken from a study of blood T cell repertoires in COVID-19. On the study more broadly: The United States, Italy and Spain provided the acute and convalescent COVID-19 samples. Sources were T cells, B-cell-depleted T cells, or PBMCs; the material itself was cDNA or gDNA.

J lost 0 bases, V lost 4 bases, and 12 bases had no gene match. Germline CDR1 reads SGHAT; CDR2 reads FQNNGV. The CDR3 consists of 17 residues. The chain joins TRBV11-2 to TRBJ2-7; 7 bases map to TRBD2. The sequencing sample was made of peripheral blood. The receptor's source is a man aged 45-65 years with acute or convalescent COVID-19. The CDR3 reads CASSWPRGGGSSYEQYF. CDR3 in DNA: TGTGCCAGCAGCTGGCCCCGCGGGGGAGGCAGCTCCTACGAGCAGTACTTC.